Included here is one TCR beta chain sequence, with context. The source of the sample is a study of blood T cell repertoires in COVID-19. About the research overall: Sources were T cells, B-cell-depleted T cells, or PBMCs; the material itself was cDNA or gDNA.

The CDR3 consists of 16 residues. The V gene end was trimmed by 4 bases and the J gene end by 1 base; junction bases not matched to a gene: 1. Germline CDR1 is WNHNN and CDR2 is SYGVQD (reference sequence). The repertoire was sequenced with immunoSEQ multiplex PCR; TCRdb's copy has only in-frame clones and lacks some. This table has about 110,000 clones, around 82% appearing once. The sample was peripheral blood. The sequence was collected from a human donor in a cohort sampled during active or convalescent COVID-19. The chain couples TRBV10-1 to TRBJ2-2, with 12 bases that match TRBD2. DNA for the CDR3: TGCGCCAGCAGTGTGGGACTAGCGGGGAACACCGGGGAGCTGTTTTTT. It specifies CASSVGLAGNTGELFF.